The present T cell receptor (beta chain) was sequenced within a study of blood T cell repertoires in COVID-19. The overall study: COVID-19 samples collected from the United States, Italy and Spain covered acute and convalescent phases. Sample material is recorded as cDNA or gDNA derived from T cells, B-cell-depleted T cells, or PBMCs.

This clone was counted only a few times. Original processing notes: Amplification with reference gene primers provided the estimates of nucleated cell counts. Produced via immunoSEQ multiplex PCR; TCRdb's table is partial and in-frame only. D and trimming come from the DNA, and the V and J calls and clone size come from that table. The sample carries 50,000 to 65,000 clones, around 88% recorded once. Germline loops: CDR1 SGHTA, CDR2 FQGTGA. Between the trimmed V and J ends, which lost 4 bases and 3 bases, there was a span of 7 bases. This CDR3 spans 13 amino acids. The sample taken for sequencing was peripheral blood. The source of this sequence is a man between 60 and 70 years old with acute or convalescent COVID-19. V is TRBV7-3 and J is TRBJ2-1; perhaps TRBD2 as D (6 bases). CDR3 sequence (DNA): TGTGCCAGCAGCTCGGGAGTCTACAATGAGCAGTTCTTC. Its translation: CASSSGVYNEQFF.